Shown below are 18 T cell receptor beta chains from a single sample sequenced in a study of human T cells and chemical hapten exposure. Time point described: pre-sensitization, week 0. Treatment in this sample: therapeutic diphenylcyclopropenone sensitization with weekly scalp DPC. TCRdb used MiXCR to reprocess the RACE reads, holding one entry per CDR3 protein. The sample has some 300,000 distinct CDR3 sequences, roughly 6% seen once. This material consisted of whole blood, taken in connection with sensitization to the hapten diphenylcyclopropenone (DPC). These receptors all stem from a woman younger than 35 with alopecia areata. Some clones in this sample may be carry-over from other donors' samples.

This clonotype was found a few times. V and J are TRBV28 and TRBJ2-7, with 7 bases fitting TRBD1. The CDR3 loop spans 14 amino acids. From germline, CDR1 is MDHEN and CDR2 SYDVKM. With 7 bases clipped from V and 2 bases from J, the junction kept 8 bases outside the gene matches. The CDR3 nucleotides are TGTGCCAGCATTTCGACAGGGATAACCTACGAGCAGTACTTC. Its protein is CASISTGITYEQYF. Full variable domain (missing parts from reference TRBV28 and TRBJ2-7): DVKVTQSSRYLVKRTGEKVFLECVQDMDHENMFWYRQDPGLGLRLIYFSYDVKMKEKGDIPEGYSVSREKKERFSLILESASTNQTSMYLCASISTGITYEQYFGPGTRLTVT.

This clonotype was seen a few times. The chain employs TRBV20-1 and TRBJ1-2, with 9 positions matching TRBD1. With 8 bases clipped from V and 8 bases from J, the junction kept 9 bases outside the gene matches. The length of the CDR3 is 12 residues. Per germline, CDR1 DFQATT and CDR2 SNEGSKA (reference sequence). CDR3 protein: CSTSGTGRGYTF. The CDR3 DNA sequence: TGCAGTACCTCCGGGACAGGGAGAGGCTACACCTTC.

Only a few counts were recorded for this clonotype. V is TRBV13 and J is TRBJ2-3; unclear D gene. Trimming took 2 bases from V and 2 from J, leaving 20 bases between them. The CDR3 sequence is 18 residues long. Germline V gives CDR1 PRHDT, CDR2 FYEKMQ (reference sequence). The CDR3 spells CASSLSLPTSANTDTQYF. CDR3 sequence (DNA): TGTGCCAGCAGCTTATCACTACCGACGAGCGCCAACACAGATACGCAGTATTTT. Full variable domain (missing parts from reference TRBV13 and TRBJ2-3): AAGVIQSPRHLIKEKRETATLKCYPIPRHDTVYWYQQGPGQDPQFLISFYEKMQSDKGSIPDRFSAQQFSDYHSELNMSSLELGDSALYFCASSLSLPTSANTDTQYFGPGTRLTVL.

This clonotype has just a few counts. The DNA for the CDR3 is TGTGCCAGCTCGGACAGGCGAGGGGCTGAAGCTTTCTTT. The encoded protein is CASSDRRGAEAFF. The J gene is TRBJ1-1, the V gene TRBV10-3; 7 bases fit TRBD1. Per germline, CDR1 ENHRY and CDR2 SYGVKD. With 10 bases clipped from V and 6 bases from J, the junction kept 11 bases outside the gene matches. The length of the CDR3 is 13 residues.

The chain recombines TRBV5-5 with TRBJ1-5; D might be TRBD1 (5 bases). There are 17 residues in the CDR3. With 2 bases removed from V and 0 bases from J, the gap between germline ends came to 15 bases. The V gene's germline CDR1 is SGHKS and CDR2 YYEKEE (reference sequence). The CDR3 loop reads CASSFRWGGTSNQPQHF. CDR3 coding DNA: TGTGCCAGCAGCTTCAGGTGGGGAGGGACTAGCAATCAGCCCCAGCATTTT.

This clonotype was detected ten times or more. The chain has TRBV5-1 and TRBJ1-2; TRBD1 matches at 8 bases. With 0 bases clipped from V and 5 bases from J, the junction kept 6 bases outside the gene matches. This CDR3 is built from 15 residues. Germline V CDR1 and CDR2: SGHRS, YFSETQ. The DNA of the CDR3 is TGCGCCAGCAGCTTGGGGGACAGGCCGCCTTATGGCTACACCTTC. Residues: CASSLGDRPPYGYTF. Combining the CDR3 with reference TRBV5-1 and TRBJ1-2 gives the whole variable domain KAGVTQTPRYLIKTRGQQVTLSCSPISGHRSVSWYQQTPGQGLQFLFEYFSETQRNKGNFPGRFSGRQFSNSRSEMNVSTLELGDSALYLCASSLGDRPPYGYTFGSGTRLTVV.

This clonotype was picked up a small number of times. The rearrangement joins TRBV7-9 to TRBJ2-7; 8 bases map to TRBD2. The CDR3 loop spans 15 amino acids. The V and J ends lost 1 base and 6 bases, in that order; junction bases with no gene match: 8. CDR1 and CDR2 from the germline V gene are SEHNR and FQNEAQ (reference sequence). This CDR3 is CASSLGDGGAREQYF. The CDR3 DNA follows: TGTGCCAGCAGCTTAGGTGACGGGGGGGCCCGCGAGCAGTACTTC.

This clonotype was counted a few times. J is TRBJ1-1 and V is TRBV20-1; D is unresolved. Germline CDR1 DFQATT, CDR2 SNEGSKA (reference sequence). The CDR3 runs to 13 residues. V lost 3 bases and J lost 1, with 9 bases in between. In nucleotides, the CDR3 is TGCAGTGCTAGCCCCGGGCCGAACACTGAAGCTTTCTTT. Amino acid sequence: CSASPGPNTEAFF.

This clonotype has more than one count but fewer than ten. CDR3 residues: CASSAAPGTGAYGYTF. CDR3 nucleotides: TGTGCCAGCAGCGCCGCCCCGGGGACAGGGGCCTATGGCTACACCTTC. The V call is TRBV7-3, the J call TRBJ1-2, with 10 bases fitting TRBD1. V shed 5 bases, J shed 4 bases, and the junction held 10 bases outside the gene matches. The CDR3 is 16 residues long. Looked up from germline, CDR1 is SGHTA and CDR2 is FQGTGA.

As to this clonotype: An end of the junction differs from the germline gene, which may be a read error. This chain links TRBV25-1 with TRBJ1-1, with D possibly matching TRBD1 (5 bases). The CDR3 has 15 amino acids. Per germline, CDR1 MGHDK and CDR2 SYGVNS. Here the CDR3 reads CPSSEWGTENTEAFF. In DNA form, the CDR3 reads TGTCCCAGCAGTGAATGGGGGACTGAGAACACTGAAGCTTTCTTT.

The sample holds a few counts of this clonotype. DNA of the CDR3: TGTGCCAGCAGACCAGGGGGATGGACACCCCTCCACTTT. This sequence encodes CASRPGGWTPLHF. V gene TRBV28 combines with J gene TRBJ1-6; 7 bases map to TRBD1. CDR1 is MDHEN and CDR2 is SYDVKM in the germline V gene. The ends lost 6 bases at V and 11 bases at J; junction bases unmatched: 7. CDR3 length: 13 residues.

This chain links TRBV12-5 with TRBJ1-2; D unresolved. This CDR3 has 14 residues. Trimming left V 1 base short and J 2 bases short, with 8 bases between. CDR1 LGHNT and CDR2 FRNRAP come from the germline V gene. CDR3 amino acids: CASGLETPNYGYTF. The CDR3 DNA is TGTGCTAGTGGTTTGGAGACACCCAACTATGGCTACACCTTC.

This clonotype appeared a few times. This rearrangement joins TRBV7-9 to TRBJ1-4; 8 bases line up with TRBD1. V lost 7 bases, J lost 7 bases, and 11 bases stayed unmatched. Germline values: CDR1 SEHNR, CDR2 FQNEAQ (reference sequence). The CDR3 runs to 15 residues. The CDR3 DNA follows: TGTGCCAGCACCAAAGGACAGGGAGTCGGTGAAAAACTGTTTTTT. Amino acids: CASTKGQGVGEKLFF.

The V gene is TRBV5-6, the J gene TRBJ2-7; TRBD1 or TRBD2 may be the D gene (5 bases each). Germline-derived CDR1 and CDR2 are SGHDT and YYEEEE. V lost 0 bases and J lost 2, with 15 bases in between. The CDR3 totals 16 residues. The CDR3 here is CASSLGFWGNPYEQYF. Here the CDR3 DNA reads TGTGCCAGCAGCTTGGGGTTTTGGGGGAATCCCTACGAGCAGTACTTC.

This clonotype was detected many times. The chain uses TRBV12-3 or TRBV12-4 and TRBJ1-4; D gene ambiguous. Deletions cut 0 bases from V and 0 bases from J, with 8 bases between. This CDR3 has 16 residues. The chain's CDR3 is CASSLALPATNEKLFF. In DNA, the CDR3 is TGTGCCAGCAGTTTAGCCCTTCCCGCAACTAATGAAAAACTGTTTTTT.

This clonotype was observed a few times. V is TRBV28 and J is TRBJ2-3; 9 bases agree with TRBD2. The CDR3 loop spans 15 amino acids. V lost 6 bases, J lost 5 bases, and 9 bases stayed unmatched. CDR1 is MDHEN, CDR2 SYDVKM, per germline. Written as DNA, the CDR3 is TGTGCCAGCAGAACCGCTAGCGGGGCAAAAGATACGCAGTATTTT. Protein: CASRTASGAKDTQYF.

The V gene is TRBV3-1, the J gene TRBJ1-2, with unresolved D. The germline gives CDR1 LGHDT, CDR2 YNNKEL (reference sequence). Trimming took off 0 bases at V and 4 bases at J, with 12 bases between the two ends. This CDR3 is 15 amino acids long. CDR3 sequence (DNA): TGTGCCAGCAGCCAAGAAGTAACCGTGAGCTATGGCTACACCTTC. Translation: CASSQEVTVSYGYTF.

This chain uses TRBV4-1 with TRBJ2-7; 9 bases agree with TRBD2. Trimming cost V 1 base and J 7 bases; bases outside gene matches: 8. CDR3 length: 15 residues. Germline assignment: CDR1 MGHRA and CDR2 YSYEKL. The CDR3 is CASSQGLAGPREQYF. DNA for the CDR3: TGCGCCAGCAGCCAAGGTCTAGCGGGACCCAGGGAGCAGTACTTC.